These 7 T cell receptor beta chains came from one sample sequenced in a study of identical twins. MiXCR, run by TCRdb on the 5' RACE reads, gives a single entry per CDR3 protein. The table has 570,000 or so distinct CDR3 sequences, approximately 10% seen once. These data also featured in a second study, about yellow fever vaccine responses in identical twins.

The sample comprised PBMCs. These TCRs come from a woman between 18 and 29 years old in good health.

This clonotype turned up a few times. The rearrangement joins TRBV7-2 to TRBJ2-7; weak D call: TRBD1 (5 bases). Trimming removed 8 bases at V and 2 bases at J, with 19 bases between. CDR3 length equals 15 residues. Looked up from germline, CDR1 is SGHTA and CDR2 is FQGNSA. CDR3 sequence (DNA): TGTGCCAGCCGAAATCCGGCAGGGTTAACCTACGAGCAGTACTTC. This translates into CASRNPAGLTYEQYF.

V is TRBV27 and J is TRBJ2-7, with 11 positions matching TRBD2. Per germline, CDR1 MNHEY and CDR2 SMNVEV (reference sequence). V was clipped by 2 bases and J by 3 bases; unmatched bases: 9. CDR3 length: 17 residues. Here the CDR3 DNA reads TGTGCCAGCAGTTTAAACCCCCTAGCGGGAGGATACTACGAGCAGTACTTC. Translated: CASSLNPLAGGYYEQYF.

The V call is TRBV7-9, the J call TRBJ2-7, with D perhaps TRBD2 (6 bases). V lost 8 bases to trimming and J lost 7 bases, with 9 bases between them. Germline assignment: CDR1 SEHNR and CDR2 FQNEAQ (reference sequence). CDR3 size: 10 residues. The CDR3 DNA reads TGTGCCAGCGGACTACCGGAGCAGTACTTC. Translating gives CASGLPEQYF.

In this sample, this clonotype turned up a few times. V and J are TRBV6-6 and TRBJ1-1, with no clear D. The CDR3 covers 12 residues. Looked up from germline, CDR1 is MNHNY and CDR2 is SVGAGI (reference sequence). V lost 7 bases, J lost 4 bases, and 10 bases lay in between. Here the CDR3 DNA reads TGTGCCAGCATAAGAGGGCCCACTGAAGCTTTCTTT. Protein sequence: CASIRGPTEAFF.

The chain uses TRBV5-8 and TRBJ1-1; weak D call: TRBD1 (6 bases). This CDR3 spans 13 amino acids. Germline assignment: CDR1 SGHTS and CDR2 YDEGEE. V was pared by 2 bases and J by 8 bases, with 13 bases between. CDR3 nucleotide sequence: TGTGCCAGCAGCTTACGGGGGGCTGTGGAAGCTTTCTTT. Encoded protein: CASSLRGAVEAFF.

The V gene is TRBV10-3, the J gene TRBJ2-7; weak D call: TRBD1 (7 bases). Trimming took off 10 bases at V and 5 bases at J, with 21 bases between the two ends. The length of the CDR3 is 14 residues. Germline CDR1 and CDR2: ENHRY and SYGVKD. In DNA, the CDR3 is TGTGCCACCACGGGGGCACAGGGGATAGACGAGCAGTACTTC. It specifies CATTGAQGIDEQYF.

This clonotype was found a few times. The V gene is TRBV12-3 or TRBV12-4, the J gene TRBJ1-4, with D possibly matching TRBD1 (6 bases). V was cut by 3 bases and J by 7 bases, with 15 bases left in between. The CDR3 is made up of 15 amino acids. CDR3 DNA: TGTGCCAGCAGTTTGGATGCAGGGGTGGGTGAAAAACTGTTTTTT. Amino acid sequence: CASSLDAGVGEKLFF.